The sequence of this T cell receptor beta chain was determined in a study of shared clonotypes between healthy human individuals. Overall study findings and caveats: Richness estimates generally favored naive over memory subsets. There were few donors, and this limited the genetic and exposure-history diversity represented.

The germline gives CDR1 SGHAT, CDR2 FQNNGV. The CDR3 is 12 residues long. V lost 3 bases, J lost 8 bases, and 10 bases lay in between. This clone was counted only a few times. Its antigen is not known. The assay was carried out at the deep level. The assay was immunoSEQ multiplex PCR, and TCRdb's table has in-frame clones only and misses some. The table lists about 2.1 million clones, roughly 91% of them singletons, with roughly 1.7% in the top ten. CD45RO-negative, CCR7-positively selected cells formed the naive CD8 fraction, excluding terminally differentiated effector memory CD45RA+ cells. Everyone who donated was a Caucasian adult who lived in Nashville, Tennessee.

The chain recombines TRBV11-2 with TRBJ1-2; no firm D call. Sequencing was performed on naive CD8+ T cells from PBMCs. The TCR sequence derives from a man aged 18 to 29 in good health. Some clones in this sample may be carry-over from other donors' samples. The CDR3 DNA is TGTGCCAGCAGCTTGGGGTCTCGGGGCTACACCTTC. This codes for CASSLGSRGYTF.